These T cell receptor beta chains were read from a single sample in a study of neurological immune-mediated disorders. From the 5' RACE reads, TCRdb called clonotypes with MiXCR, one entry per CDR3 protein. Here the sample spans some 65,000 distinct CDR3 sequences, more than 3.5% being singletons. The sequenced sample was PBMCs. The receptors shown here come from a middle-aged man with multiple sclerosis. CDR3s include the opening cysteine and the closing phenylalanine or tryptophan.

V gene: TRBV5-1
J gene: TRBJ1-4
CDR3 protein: CASSLARTANEKLFF

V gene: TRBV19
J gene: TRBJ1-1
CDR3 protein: CASSTGQENTEAFF

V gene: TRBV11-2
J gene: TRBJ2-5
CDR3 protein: CASSLVLEGLETQYF

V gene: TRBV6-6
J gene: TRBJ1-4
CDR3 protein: CASSYSGGRGEKLFF

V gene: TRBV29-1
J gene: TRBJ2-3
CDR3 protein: CSVGLRLTDTQYF

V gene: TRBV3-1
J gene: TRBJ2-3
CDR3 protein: CASSQTTSGTDTQYF

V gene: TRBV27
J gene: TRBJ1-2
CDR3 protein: CASSLRGLGYGYTF

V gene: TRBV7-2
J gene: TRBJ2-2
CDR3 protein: CASSLGGGLITGELFF

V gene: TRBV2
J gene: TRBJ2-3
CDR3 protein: CASVGQGDTQYF

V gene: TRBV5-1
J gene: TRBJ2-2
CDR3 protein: CASSKVADRAAGELFF

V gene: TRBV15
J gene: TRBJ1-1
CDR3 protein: CATRVGDTEAFF

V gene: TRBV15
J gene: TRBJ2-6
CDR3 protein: CATSRRAPSSGANVLTF

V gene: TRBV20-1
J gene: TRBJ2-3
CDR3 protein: CSASKWEFAARTGGTDTQYF

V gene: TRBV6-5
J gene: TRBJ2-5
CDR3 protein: CASRPTGQETQYF

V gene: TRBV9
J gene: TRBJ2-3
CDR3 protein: CASSASGSTDTQYF

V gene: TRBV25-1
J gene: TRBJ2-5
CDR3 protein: CGSRGRGQETQYF

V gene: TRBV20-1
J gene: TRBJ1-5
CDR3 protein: CSARGGQGRDQPQHF

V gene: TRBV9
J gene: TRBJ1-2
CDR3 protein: CASSGALRNGYTF

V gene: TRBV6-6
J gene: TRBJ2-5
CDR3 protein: CASSYLLSGGGETQYF

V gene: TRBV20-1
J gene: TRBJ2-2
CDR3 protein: CSARKASGGSAGELFF

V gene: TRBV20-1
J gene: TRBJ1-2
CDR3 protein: CSASPGTGESGYTF

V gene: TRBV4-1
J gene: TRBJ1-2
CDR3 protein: CASSQEQEVNGYTF

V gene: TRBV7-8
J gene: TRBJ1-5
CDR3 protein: CASSLTNRVQPQHF

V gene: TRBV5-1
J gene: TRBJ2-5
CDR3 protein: CASRTGTAAETQYF

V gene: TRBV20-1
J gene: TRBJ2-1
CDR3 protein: CSARDGLAGGPYNEQFF

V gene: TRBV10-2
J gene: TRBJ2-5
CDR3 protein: CASTIGGGEETQYF

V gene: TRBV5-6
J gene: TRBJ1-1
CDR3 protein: CASSLEAEAFF

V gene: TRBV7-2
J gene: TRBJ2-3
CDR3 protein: CASSLTATDTQYF

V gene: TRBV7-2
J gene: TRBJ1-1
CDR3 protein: CASSLTRNTEAFF